This T cell receptor beta chain originates from a study of CD8 T cells in Susac syndrome. The CDR3 is 15 amino acids. V was clipped by 2 bases and J by 10 bases; unmatched bases: 9. Germline-derived CDR1 and CDR2 are DFQATT and SNEGSKA (reference sequence). With random hexamers, reverse transcription was performed on about 0.5 to 1 ug of RNA. TCRdb called the immunoSEQ multiplex PCR reads again in MiXCR, with one record for every CDR3 protein. The table has about 300,000 distinct CDR3 sequences, around 92% seen once; the top ten hold less than 0.08%. The sequence was collected from a human donor with multiple sclerosis. The chain carries TRBV20-1 and TRBJ2-1; 12 nucleotides match TRBD2. The source material was CD4+ T cells from PBMCs. Written as DNA, the CDR3 is TGCAGTGCTAGACTAGCGGGAGGGCCATTAGGAGAGCAGTTCTTC. It specifies CSARLAGGPLGEQFF.